Included here is one T cell receptor beta chain sequence, with context. Germline CDR1 reads LGHDT; CDR2 reads YNNKEL (reference sequence). V shed 0 bases, J shed 4 bases, and the junction held 12 bases outside the gene matches. CDR3 length equals 20 residues. The sample comes from a study of blood T cell repertoires in COVID-19. The protocol was immunoSEQ multiplex PCR, while the TCRdb copy is restricted to in-frame clones and leaves out a portion. The sample lists approximately 100,000 clones; around 85% were seen once. The sample consisted of peripheral blood. V gene TRBV3-1 (or the pseudogene TRBV3-2) combines with J gene TRBJ2-1; the match to TRBD2 covers 13 bases. The source is a human donor in a cohort sampled during active COVID-19. CDR3 nucleotide sequence: TGTGCCAGCAGCCAAGATCGAACTAGCGGGAGGGGAGTTGATTACAATGAGCAGTTCTTC. Translated, it gives CASSQDRTSGRGVDYNEQFF.